This TCR beta chain was identified during a study of beta chain features in type 1 diabetes. The CDR3 runs to 14 residues. Germline lookup yields CDR1 SGHRS and CDR2 YFSETQ. V gave up 4 bases and J gave up 7 bases; unmatched junction bases: 6. Of the isolated RNA, all was reverse transcribed, and so the sequenced material was expressed TCRB transcripts. Libraries were prepared by immunoSEQ multiplex PCR; TCRdb keeps only in-frame clonotypes and omits some of them. The profile shows about 140,000 clones, roughly 10% of them singletons. The sample was central memory CD4+ T cells from blood. The origin of this receptor is a woman aged 40 to 50 in good health. The chain combines TRBV5-1 with TRBJ1-2, with 11 nucleotides matching TRBD1. The chain's CDR3 is CASSPGTGGLGYTF. The CDR3, as DNA: TGCGCCAGCAGCCCCGGGACAGGGGGTCTTGGCTACACCTTC.